Each of the 24 T cell receptor beta chains below was sequenced from the same sample in a study of technical replicates of blood from several donors. Generated by immunoSEQ multiplex PCR, the TCRdb table keeps only in-frame clones and is missing some. Here the sample spans 60,000 to 85,000 clones, about 91% being singletons. Material for sequencing was T cells isolated from PBMCs. The receptor source for this set is a human donor in good health.

The chain carries TRBV2 and TRBJ1-5; 9 bases match TRBD1. V was clipped by 5 bases and J by 2 bases; unmatched bases: 7. The CDR3 is 16 amino acids. Germline V gene data show CDR1 as SNHLY and CDR2 as FYNNEI. The CDR3 spells CASSKGQGRGNQPQHF. The CDR3 DNA reads as TGTGCCAGCAGTAAGGGACAGGGTCGGGGCAATCAGCCCCAGCATTTT.

The chain combines TRBV25-1 with TRBJ2-1, with 12 bases aligning to TRBD2. The CDR3 covers 15 residues. V lost 1 base to trimming and J lost 10 bases; unmatched junction nucleotides: 5. Germline CDR1 and CDR2: MGHDK and SYGVNS. The CDR3 bases are TGTGCCAGCAGTGAATCGGGACTAGCGGGCGGGGAGCAGTTCTTC. Amino acids: CASSESGLAGGEQFF.

J is TRBJ1-4 and V is TRBV10-3, with D perhaps TRBD1 (5 bases). Germline V gene sequence: CDR1 ENHRY, CDR2 SYGVKD. Trimming took off 0 bases at V and 8 bases at J, with 16 bases between the two ends. The CDR3 is 16 residues long. The CDR3 DNA reads TGTGCCATCAGTGAGTCGCTCGGGGACTACGGAGAAAAACTGTTTTTT. It yields the protein CAISESLGDYGEKLFF.

The CDR3: CASSLGLAGTQETQYF. The DNA of the CDR3 is TGTGCCAGCAGCTTGGGACTAGCGGGGACCCAAGAGACCCAGTACTTC. The chain employs TRBV5-4 and TRBJ2-5; 11 bases line up with TRBD2. There are 16 residues in the CDR3. Germline V gives CDR1 SGHNT, CDR2 YYREEE (reference sequence). Losses at the gene ends were 0 bases for V and 1 base for J; bases not matched to a gene: 2.

This clone occurred a few times. V and J are TRBV6-5 and TRBJ1-1; D gene uncertain. V gave up 0 bases and J gave up 6 bases, with 11 bases separating them. The CDR3 sequence is 14 residues long. Germline CDR1 and CDR2: MNHEY and SVGAGI. CDR3 loop: CASSYSKGVAEAFF. Here the CDR3 DNA reads TGTGCCAGCAGTTACTCGAAAGGAGTAGCTGAAGCTTTCTTT.

This chain connects TRBV28 to TRBJ1-1; 7 bases match TRBD1. J was trimmed by 5 bases and V by 7 bases; bases with no gene match: 13. The germline V gene has CDR1 MDHEN and CDR2 SYDVKM. This CDR3 contains 15 residues. The CDR3 protein is CASIDRDTLVTEAFF. The CDR3 region has the DNA TGTGCCAGCATAGACAGGGATACTCTTGTAACTGAAGCTTTCTTT.

This clone showed up just once. This chain connects TRBV5-1 to TRBJ2-2; D unresolved. Deletions cut 0 bases from V and 2 bases from J, with 11 bases between. CDR3 length: 16 amino acids. Germline loops: CDR1 SGHRS, CDR2 YFSETQ. CDR3 DNA: TGCGCCAGCAGCTTGGCCGCAGTTCCCAACACCGGGGAGCTGTTTTTT. It yields the protein CASSLAAVPNTGELFF. The full variable domain, rest sourced from reference TRBV5-1 and TRBJ2-2, is KAGVTQTPRYLIKTRGQQVTLSCSPISGHRSVSWYQQTPGQGLQFLFEYFSETQRNKGNFPGRFSGRQFSNSRSEMNVSTLELGDSALYLCASSLAAVPNTGELFFGEGSRLTVL.

V is TRBV7-3 and J is TRBJ2-1; 11 bases line up with TRBD2. CDR1 and CDR2 from the germline V gene are SGHTA and FQGTGA. With V trimmed by 1 base and J by 10 bases, 12 bases remained unmatched. The CDR3 is 17 amino acids. The CDR3 is CASSLIGTLAGGGEQFF. Written as DNA, the CDR3 is TGTGCCAGCAGCTTAATAGGAACGCTAGCGGGAGGTGGAGAGCAGTTCTTC.

The V gene is TRBV15, the J gene TRBJ1-1, with D possibly matching TRBD1 (5 bases). The CDR3 loop spans 14 amino acids. The V gene's germline CDR1 is LNHNV and CDR2 YYDKDF (reference sequence). V was pared by 7 bases and J by 7 bases, with 19 bases between. Here the CDR3 reads CATNLEGRGVEAFF. The CDR3 nucleotides read TGTGCCACCAACCTTGAAGGCCGGGGGGTTGAAGCTTTCTTT. The full variable domain, with the rest looked up from reference TRBV15 and TRBJ1-1, is DAMVIQNPRYQVTQFGKPVTLSCSQTLNHNVMYWYQQKSSQAPKLLFHYYDKDFNNEADTPDNFQSRRPNTSFCFLDIRSPGLGDTAMYLCATNLEGRGVEAFFGQGTRLTVV.

This rearrangement joins TRBV11-2 to TRBJ1-4, with a tentative D call TRBD1 (5 bases). This CDR3 comprises 16 residues. Trimming removed 6 bases from V and 5 bases from J, with 19 bases in between. The V gene's germline CDR1 is SGHAT and CDR2 FQNNGV. In DNA form, the CDR3 reads TGTGCCAGCAGTATAGGGCGGGGCGCGGGGAATGAAAAACTGTTTTTT. Encoded protein: CASSIGRGAGNEKLFF.

The V gene is TRBV29-1, the J gene TRBJ1-1; D remains unclear. Germline V gives CDR1 SQVTM, CDR2 ANQGSEA. The germline V and J ends were trimmed by 5 bases and 5 bases, with 6 bases remaining between them. This CDR3 contains 10 residues. Here the CDR3 reads CSVSETEAFF. Written as DNA, the CDR3 is TGCAGCGTTTCGGAGACTGAAGCTTTCTTT.

This rearrangement joins TRBV9 to TRBJ2-3; TRBD2 matches at 9 bases. The junction had 3 bases not matched to a gene; V was cut back by 1 base and J by 0 bases. This CDR3 contains 16 residues. Germline loops: CDR1 SGDLS, CDR2 YYNGEE. The CDR3 is CASSVTAGGSTDTQYF. The CDR3 DNA sequence: TGTGCCAGCAGCGTAACAGCGGGAGGAAGCACAGATACGCAGTATTTT.

This clone was detected only a few times. V and J are TRBV4-2 and TRBJ1-1, with D possibly TRBD1 on 6 matching bases. Deletions cut 5 bases from V and 11 bases from J, with 15 bases between. The germline CDR1 and CDR2 sequences are LGHNA and YNFKEQ. The CDR3 is made up of 12 amino acids. The CDR3 DNA is TGTGCCAGCAGCGGGGGGGCGGGCATGGCTTTCTTT. This gives the protein CASSGGAGMAFF.

The rearrangement joins TRBV28 to TRBJ1-1; 7 bases agree with TRBD1. CDR1 is MDHEN, CDR2 SYDVKM, per germline. V shed 5 bases, J shed 4 bases, and the junction held 7 bases outside the gene matches. The CDR3 is 14 residues long. For the CDR3, the DNA is TGTGCCAGCAGTCTCCAACAGGGGAGCACTGAAGCTTTCTTT. This codes for CASSLQQGSTEAFF.

The chain employs TRBV10-2 and TRBJ2-7; 7 bases line up with TRBD2. The CDR3 runs to 15 residues. CDR1 is WSHSY, CDR2 SAAADI, per germline. V gave up 0 bases and J gave up 3 bases; unmatched junction bases: 5. The CDR3: CASSESTSINYEQYF. As DNA, the CDR3 is TGCGCCAGCAGTGAGTCGACTAGCATTAACTACGAGCAGTACTTC.

The V gene is TRBV7-8, the J gene TRBJ2-7, with TRBD1 matching over 12 bases. This CDR3 has 15 amino acids. Germline CDR1 is SGHVS and CDR2 is FQNEAQ. V shed 5 bases and J 5 bases; nucleotides not matched to a gene: 7. CDR3: CASSRWGQGADEQYF. CDR3 nucleotides: TGTGCCAGCAGCCGATGGGGACAGGGGGCGGACGAGCAGTACTTC.

The rearrangement uses TRBV16 and TRBJ2-7, with D perhaps TRBD2 (6 bases). Germline CDR1 KGHSY, CDR2 FQNENV. This CDR3 has 11 residues. The V end was cut by 2 bases, the J end by 7 bases, with 6 bases between. The CDR3 coding sequence is TGTGCCAGCAGCCAAGGAGGGGAGCAGTACTTC. This sequence encodes CASSQGGEQYF.

The J gene is TRBJ2-7, the V gene TRBV5-5; a weak D match, TRBD1 (5 bases). Germline V gene lookup returns CDR1 SGHKS and CDR2 YYEKEE (reference sequence). The CDR3 has 11 residues. V lost 1 base and J 12 bases, leaving 11 bases between the germline ends. CDR3 nucleotides: TGTGCCAGCAGCTTGCAGGGAAGGGGGTACTTC. Protein: CASSLQGRGYF. Full variable domain (missing parts from reference TRBV5-5 and TRBJ2-7): DAGVTQSPTHLIKTRGQQVTLRCSPISGHKSVSWYQQVLGQGPQFIFQYYEKEERGRGNFPDRFSARQFPNYSSELNVNALLLGDSALYLCASSLQGRGYFGPGTRLTVT.

The chain has TRBV13 and TRBJ2-7; D is possibly TRBD2 (5 bases). The V end was cut by 4 bases, the J end by 3 bases, with 10 bases between. CDR1 is PRHDT and CDR2 is FYEKMQ in the germline V gene (reference sequence). The CDR3 loop spans 13 amino acids. The CDR3 loop is CASSSGVGYEQYF. For the CDR3, the DNA is TGTGCCAGCAGCTCCGGGGTTGGCTACGAGCAGTACTTC.

The V and J genes are TRBV5-6 and TRBJ1-1, with TRBD1 as a possible D gene (5 bases). V was pared by 5 bases and J by 0 bases, with 14 bases between. This CDR3 is 15 amino acids long. Germline CDR1 and CDR2: SGHDT and YYEEEE. The CDR3 is CASSVGGWMNTEAFF. As DNA, the CDR3 is TGTGCCAGCAGTGTGGGGGGATGGATGAACACTGAAGCTTTCTTT.

The chain is built from TRBV7-2 and TRBJ1-3, with D unresolved. V was shortened by 6 bases and J by 0 bases, with 9 bases between the two germline ends. The CDR3 length is 14 residues. The germline V gene has CDR1 SGHTA and CDR2 FQGNSA. This chain's CDR3 is CASSFAGSGNTIYF. The CDR3 DNA is TGTGCCAGCAGTTTTGCCGGCTCTGGAAACACCATATATTTT.

The V gene is TRBV30, the J gene TRBJ2-2; 7 bases match TRBD1. V lost 0 bases, J lost 6 bases, and 4 bases stayed unmatched. CDR1 and CDR2 from the germline V gene are GTSNPN and SVGIG (reference sequence). The CDR3 spans 14 residues. The CDR3 protein is CAWSVLRGPGELFF. The CDR3 nucleotides are TGTGCCTGGAGTGTACTGAGGGGGCCCGGGGAGCTGTTTTTT.

Here the CDR3 reads CASPKLAAQAYGYTF. CDR3 coding DNA: TGCGCCAGCCCTAAATTGGCAGCACAGGCCTATGGCTACACCTTC. The rearrangement joins TRBV10-1 to TRBJ1-2, with TRBD1 as a possible D gene (5 bases). The germline V and J ends were trimmed by 8 bases and 4 bases, with 20 bases remaining between them. The CDR3 loop spans 15 amino acids. Germline CDR1 WNHNN, CDR2 SYGVQD (reference sequence).

V gene TRBV9 combines with J gene TRBJ2-3; D remains ambiguous. This CDR3 comprises 14 residues. CDR1 SGDLS and CDR2 YYNGEE come from the germline V gene. Between the trimmed V and J ends, which lost 0 bases and 4 bases, there was a span of 9 bases. CDR3 nucleotide sequence: TGTGCCAGCAGCGTAGAGGCTGACTCAGATACGCAGTATTTT. Amino acid sequence: CASSVEADSDTQYF.